These T cell receptor beta chains were read from a single sample in a study of blood T cell repertoires in COVID-19. Here immunoSEQ multiplex PCR was the method, and the copy in TCRdb shows in-frame clones only, minus some. This table holds 300,000 to 450,000 clones, about 92% found once. The sample comprised peripheral blood. These receptors were obtained from a woman between 55 and 75 years old with COVID-19, enrolled during active disease. CDR3s include the opening cysteine and the closing phenylalanine or tryptophan. A D gene is named only where the DNA matches it firmly. For some rows the clone size is stated as once, few or many, or as a class when expanded; others skip it.

D gene,clone size,J gene,V gene,CDR3 protein,CDR3 DNA
TRBD2,.,TRBJ2-1,TRBV19,CASKDTGTSGYNEQFF,TGTGCCAGTAAAGACACGGGGACTAGCGGGTACAATGAGCAGTTCTTC
.,.,TRBJ1-3,TRBV7-6,CASSSYRDTIYF,TGTGCCAGCAGCTCTTATCGGGACACCATATATTTT
TRBD1,.,TRBJ1-2,TRBV15,CATSRDLRGFDGYTF,TGTGCCACCAGCAGAGATCTCAGGGGGTTCGATGGCTACACCTTC
TRBD1,.,TRBJ1-6,TRBV12-3/TRBV12-4,CASRTGGESPLHF,TGTGCCAGCAGAACAGGGGGCGAATCACCCCTCCACTTT
.,.,TRBJ1-3,TRBV6-6,CASTTDIGNTIYF,TGTGCCAGCACCACGGACATCGGAAACACCATATATTTT
.,.,TRBJ1-1,TRBV18,CASSPYTNRNTEAFF,TGTGCCAGCTCACCGTACACAAACAGGAACACTGAAGCTTTCTTT
.,.,TRBJ1-2,TRBV19,CASNPGGGRAVHGYTF,TGTGCCAGTAACCCGGGGGGGGGCAGAGCAGTGCATGGCTACACCTTC
.,.,TRBJ1-4,TRBV19,CASSIGFRLSREKLFF,TGTGCCAGTAGTATAGGCTTCAGGCTCTCCCGTGAAAAACTGTTTTTT
.,.,TRBJ2-7,TRBV18,CASSRGSSYEQYF,TGTGCCAGCTCACGAGGGTCGTCCTACGAGCAGTACTTC
TRBD1,.,TRBJ1-2,TRBV6-5,CASTTGGHRGYTF,TGTGCCAGCACAACAGGGGGCCATCGTGGCTACACCTTC
TRBD1,.,TRBJ1-2,TRBV28,CASSLSDRGLGGYTF,TGTGCCAGCAGTTTATCAGACAGGGGATTGGGGGGCTACACCTTC
TRBD2,.,TRBJ2-7,TRBV6-5,CASRRTSGGAVEQYF,TGTGCCAGCAGAAGAACTAGCGGGGGGGCGGTCGAGCAGTACTTC
.,once,TRBJ1-6,TRBV4-1,CASSQASTLSSYNSPLHF,TGCGCCAGCAGCCAAGCAAGTACCCTGAGCTCCTATAATTCACCCCTCCACTTT
.,.,TRBJ1-1,TRBV5-1,CASSLNGGGTEAFF,TGCGCCAGCAGCTTAAACGGTGGAGGCACTGAAGCTTTCTTT
TRBD1,.,TRBJ1-5,TRBV11-2,CASSPDRGRNQPQHF,TGTGCCAGCAGCCCGGACAGGGGACGCAATCAGCCCCAGCATTTT
TRBD1,once,TRBJ1-6,TRBV5-1,CASRHRGLGDSPLHF,TGCGCCAGCAGGCACAGGGGGTTAGGTGATTCACCCCTCCACTTT
.,few,TRBJ1-2,TRBV6-6,CASRDWTAIGYGYTF,TGTGCCAGCAGGGACTGGACAGCTATTGGATATGGCTACACCTTC
.,few,TRBJ1-4,TRBV2,CASSALAGNEKLFF,TGTGCCAGCAGTGCGCTTGCAGGGAACGAAAAACTGTTTTTT
TRBD1,.,TRBJ1-2,TRBV11-2,CASSLVVGTGGRDGYTF,TGTGCCAGCAGCTTAGTAGTTGGGACAGGGGGCCGCGATGGCTACACCTTC
TRBD1,.,TRBJ1-2,TRBV3-1/TRBV3-2,CASSHGQGTVGGYTF,TGTGCCAGCAGCCACGGACAGGGCACAGTGGGTGGCTACACCTTC
TRBD2,.,TRBJ2-1,TRBV28,CASRVTSGGALWEQFF,TGTGCCAGCAGAGTCACTAGCGGGGGGGCTCTCTGGGAGCAGTTCTTC
.,.,TRBJ1-4,TRBV11-2,CASSLGQGGEPFF,TGTGCCAGCAGCTTAGGGCAGGGAGGAGAACCTTTTTTT
.,.,TRBJ1-4,TRBV6-8,CATRGGGIRENEKLFF,TGTGCCACCCGGGGAGGGGGAATCCGGGAGAATGAAAAACTGTTTTTT
.,.,TRBJ2-7,TRBV7-6,CASSSTGSHPDHEQYF,TGTGCCAGCAGCTCCACAGGTTCCCACCCCGACCACGAGCAGTACTTC
TRBD2,once,TRBJ2-3,TRBV5-4,CASSLGGLAGDTQYF,TGTGCCAGCAGCTTGGGGGGACTAGCGGGGGATACGCAGTATTTT
TRBD1,.,TRBJ1-2,TRBV28,CASSLPGTGVSGYTF,TGTGCCAGCAGTTTACCCGGGACAGGGGTCTCTGGCTACACCTTC